These 5 T cell receptor beta chains were sequenced from one sample in a study of cytomegalovirus exposure and HLA in healthy donors (dated by TCRdb to 2016 to 2017). Library prep was done by the immunoSEQ multiplex PCR assay. For the multiplex PCR, a mixture combining 60 forward primers for TCR Vbeta segments and 13 reverse primers for TCR Jbeta segments was used. TCRdb provides this immuneACCESS table in a form limited to in-frame rearrangements. Some clones are lacking; in checked studies, under half of them reflect an unresolved V gene, and why the rest are absent is not known. The sample table records over 150,000 clones; less than 80% of these occur just once. The leading ten clones occupy 4.3% of the sample. Sequenced input: PBMCs. These receptors were collected from a man aged 40-49 years in good health and CMV-seronegative.

The V and J genes are TRBV21-1 and TRBJ2-3; whether TRBD1, the table's D call, matches the DNA was not checked. TRBV21-1 is a known pseudogene. The CDR3 has 15 residues. This chain's CDR3 is CASSRQGVSTDTQYF. In DNA, the CDR3 is TGTGCCAGCAGCCGACAGGGAGTTAGCACAGATACGCAGTATTTT.

The chain recombines TRBV27 with TRBJ2-1; D is undetermined. V lost 6 bases and J lost 4, with 4 bases in between. From germline, CDR1 is MNHEY and CDR2 SMNVEV (reference sequence). The CDR3 is 11 amino acids. In DNA, the CDR3 is TGTGCCAGCAGCACATACAATGAGCAGTTCTTC. This encodes CASSTYNEQFF.

The chain couples TRBV6-1 to TRBJ1-2; a weak D match, TRBD1 (6 bases). Germline CDR1 reads MNHNS; CDR2 reads SASEGT. The CDR3 is 14 residues long. Between the trimmed V and J ends, which lost 4 bases and 4 bases, there was a span of 13 bases. This chain's CDR3 is CASSAGLTGYGYTF. The CDR3 DNA reads as TGTGCCAGCAGTGCGGGGCTGACAGGCTATGGCTACACCTTC.

This sequence joins TRBV23-1 and TRBJ1-2; no definite D call. TRBV23-1 is reported as an ORF; its role is uncertain. This CDR3 has 15 amino acids. V lost 0 bases to trimming and J lost 4 bases, with 12 bases between them. The CDR3 loop is CASSQSAGCTYGYTF. The CDR3 DNA is TGCGCCAGCAGTCAATCGGCAGGATGCACCTATGGCTACACCTTC.

This clone was detected only a few times. The chain recombines TRBV18 with TRBJ1-1; a possible D gene is TRBD1 (6 bases). The CDR3 contains 14 residues. Germline CDR1 is KGHSH and CDR2 is LQKENI. V was trimmed by 0 bases and J by 11 bases, leaving 16 bases between them. CDR3 sequence reads: CASSPPSGAERAFF. CDR3 DNA sequence: TGTGCCAGCTCACCACCGTCAGGGGCCGAGAGGGCTTTCTTT.